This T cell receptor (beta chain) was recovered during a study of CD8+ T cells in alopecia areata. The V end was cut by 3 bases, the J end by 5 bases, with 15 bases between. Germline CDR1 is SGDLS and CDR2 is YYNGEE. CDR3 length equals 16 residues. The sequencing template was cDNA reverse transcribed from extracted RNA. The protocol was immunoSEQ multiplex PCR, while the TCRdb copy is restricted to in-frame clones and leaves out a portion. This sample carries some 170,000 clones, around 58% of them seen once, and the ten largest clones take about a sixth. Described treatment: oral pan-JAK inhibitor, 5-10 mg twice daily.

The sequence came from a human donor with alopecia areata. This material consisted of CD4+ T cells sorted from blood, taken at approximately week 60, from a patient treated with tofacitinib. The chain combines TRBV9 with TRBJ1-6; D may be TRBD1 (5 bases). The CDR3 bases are TGTGCCAGCAGCGCCTCCTGGGGCACCGATAATTCACCCCTCCACTTT. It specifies CASSASWGTDNSPLHF.